The 22 T cell receptor beta chains listed next were all sequenced from one sample in a study of blood T cells in healthy people across ages. The authors ran a second PCR of roughly 7 to 11 cycles using a sample-barcoded 5' primer and a J-beta primer mix. Each CDR3 protein gets one entry after TCRdb re-called the 5' RACE reads with MiXCR. Of approximately 790,000 distinct CDR3 sequences in the sample, less than 80% were seen once. The sequenced sample was blood. Receptors originate from a young man in good health.

As to this clonotype: The junction departs from the called germline gene at one end, perhaps through a read error. The V and J genes are TRBV4-3 and TRBJ2-3, with a possible D match to TRBD2 (6 bases). The CDR3 is 17 amino acids. CDR1 and CDR2 from the germline V gene are LGHNA and YSLEER. The DNA of the CDR3 is TGCGCCGGCAGCCAAGATAGCGGAGCAAGGGCCACAGATACGCAGTATTTT. Translating it yields CAGSQDSGARATDTQYF.

This chain links TRBV7-2 with TRBJ2-1, with D possibly matching TRBD1 (6 bases). The CDR3 extends over 14 amino acids. V dropped 3 bases and J dropped 7 bases, with 13 bases sitting between them. Germline lookup yields CDR1 SGHTA and CDR2 FQGNSA. DNA for the CDR3: TGTGCCAGCAGCTTCACAGGGTCGGGAAATGAGCAGTTCTTC. This translates into CASSFTGSGNEQFF.

This clonotype has a single count. This chain joins TRBV4-2 and TRBJ2-5, with 9 bases lining up with TRBD1. CDR3 length: 16 amino acids. Per germline, CDR1 LGHNA and CDR2 YNFKEQ. V was clipped by 0 bases and J by 11 bases; unmatched bases: 13. CDR3 in amino acids: CASSQEDRGPSYGQYF. The DNA of the CDR3 is TGTGCCAGCAGCCAAGAGGACAGGGGCCCCTCCTACGGGCAGTACTTC.

This clonotype was recorded once. This rearrangement joins TRBV6-6 to TRBJ1-2, with D perhaps TRBD1 (6 bases). The CDR3 is made up of 16 amino acids. The V gene lost 7 bases and the J gene lost 8 bases, with 26 bases spanning the gap. The V gene's germline CDR1 is MNHNY and CDR2 SVGAGI (reference sequence). CDR3 coding DNA: TGTGCCAGCACCCAACGGGGGGGGCGAGATTTGGGCGGCTACACCTTC. Protein: CASTQRGGRDLGGYTF.

This clonotype was counted between two and nine times. The J gene is TRBJ2-5, the V gene TRBV18; 8 nucleotides align to TRBD1. The CDR3 loop spans 16 amino acids. The ends lost 4 bases at V and 2 bases at J; junction bases unmatched: 9. CDR1 and CDR2 from the germline V gene are KGHSH and LQKENI. CDR3 sequence (DNA): TGTGCCAGCTCACTAAACTCCGGGACAGGACAAGAGACCCAGTACTTC. Protein sequence: CASSLNSGTGQETQYF. The full variable domain, completed using reference TRBV18 and TRBJ2-5, is NAGVMQNPRHLVRRRGQEARLRCSPMKGHSHVYWYRQLPEEGLKFMVYLQKENIIDESGMPKERFSAEFPKEGPSILRIQQVVRGDSAAYFCASSLNSGTGQETQYFGPGTRLLVL.

This clonotype was detected a few times. V is TRBV6-6 and J is TRBJ1-5; 7 nucleotides align to TRBD1. The CDR3 has 15 residues. J was trimmed by 2 bases and V by 5 bases; bases with no gene match: 6. Germline V lookup: CDR1 MNHNY, CDR2 SVGAGI (reference sequence). The CDR3 here is CASSQSRGGNQPQHF. CDR3 coding DNA: TGTGCCAGCAGTCAATCCAGGGGGGGCAATCAGCCCCAGCATTTT.

The chain has TRBV12-3 or TRBV12-4 and TRBJ1-1, with TRBD1 as a possible D gene (5 bases). The V end lost 5 bases, the J end lost 8 bases, and 21 bases lay between the germline ends. The length of the CDR3 is 15 residues. The CDR3 region has the DNA TGTGCCAGCAGTGCCCGGGGGAACCGAACAGGCGAAGCTTTCTTT. Translated, it gives CASSARGNRTGEAFF.

The chain has TRBV20-1 and TRBJ2-7; 10 nucleotides agree with TRBD1. This CDR3 has 15 amino acids. V lost 3 bases, J lost 1 base, and 6 bases stayed unmatched. CDR1 is DFQATT, CDR2 SNEGSKA, per germline (reference sequence). This CDR3 is CSASPRQGASYEQYF. Written as DNA, the CDR3 is TGCAGTGCTAGTCCCCGACAGGGGGCATCCTACGAGCAGTACTTC.

This clonotype has just a few counts. The chain employs TRBV24-1 and TRBJ2-1; 12 nucleotides match TRBD1. The CDR3 extends over 15 amino acids. Germline V gives CDR1 KGHDR, CDR2 SFDVKD. Losses at the gene ends were 4 bases for V and 8 bases for J; bases not matched to a gene: 5. The CDR3, as DNA: TGTGCCACCAGTGAAGAGGGACAGGGGGCCGATGAGCAGTTCTTC. Translated, it gives CATSEEGQGADEQFF.

This clonotype was observed at least ten times. The chain joins TRBV29-1 to TRBJ2-1, with TRBD1 as a possible D gene (6 bases). The V gene's germline CDR1 is SQVTM and CDR2 ANQGSEA. The CDR3 consists of 13 residues. V shed 4 bases and J shed 1 base, with 8 bases lying between them. The CDR3 is CSVVTGSYNEQFF. The CDR3 nucleotides read TGCAGCGTTGTAACAGGGTCCTACAATGAGCAGTTCTTC.

There are a few counts of this clonotype. The V and J genes are TRBV27 and TRBJ1-2; D gene uncertain. The CDR3 spans 15 residues. The germline CDR1 and CDR2 sequences are MNHEY and SMNVEV (reference sequence). The V end lost 5 bases, the J end lost 4 bases, and 17 bases lay between the germline ends. CDR3 nucleotides: TGTGCCAGCAGTCCCCTGTGGGCTCTAGGCTATGGCTACACCTTC. Translating gives CASSPLWALGYGYTF.

This clonotype turned up a few times. This rearrangement joins TRBV7-2 to TRBJ2-7, with 12 bases fitting TRBD2. V lost 1 base and J lost 3; bases outside the gene matches: 1. In germline, CDR1 is SGHTA, CDR2 FQGNSA. The CDR3 runs 15 residues. CDR3 bases: TGTGCCAGCAGCTTAGGGACTAGCGGGATCTACGAGCAGTACTTC. Its translation is CASSLGTSGIYEQYF.

This chain links TRBV12-3 or TRBV12-4 with TRBJ2-7; D might be TRBD1 (5 bases). This CDR3 is built from 14 residues. V was clipped by 5 bases and J by 2 bases, with 13 bases between them. The CDR3 region is CASSPGHPPYEQYF. The CDR3 nucleotides are TGTGCCAGCAGTCCCGGACACCCGCCCTACGAGCAGTACTTC.

V and J are TRBV20-1 and TRBJ2-1; 9 bases fit TRBD2. The CDR3 contains 14 residues. J gave up 5 bases and V 2 bases, and 4 bases lay outside the gene matches. The germline CDR1 and CDR2 sequences are DFQATT and SNEGSKA (reference sequence). CDR3 sequence: CSARTQRGDNEQFF. For the CDR3, the DNA is TGCAGTGCTAGAACCCAGCGGGGGGACAATGAGCAGTTCTTC.

The chain carries TRBV15 and TRBJ1-1, with D unresolved. The CDR3 extends over 14 amino acids. Trimming cost V 5 bases and J 1 base, with 11 bases left between them. Germline CDR1 reads LNHNV; CDR2 reads YYDKDF (reference sequence). This CDR3 reads CATSERTENTEAFF. In nucleotides, the CDR3 is TGTGCCACCAGCGAAAGGACGGAGAACACTGAAGCTTTCTTT.

This rearrangement joins TRBV25-1 to TRBJ2-7, with D uncertain. The CDR3 loop spans 14 amino acids. Germline loops: CDR1 MGHDK, CDR2 SYGVNS. Trimming cost V 4 bases and J 4 bases, with 14 bases left between them. The CDR3 DNA reads as TGTGCCAGCAGTGGGGGTAGTTTGGGTTACGAGCAGTACTTC. The encoded protein is CASSGGSLGYEQYF.

The chain uses TRBV20-1 and TRBJ2-4; D remains unclear. The DNA end is more similar to TRBJ2-7, so the J call may be wrong. The CDR3 loop spans 15 amino acids. Germline CDR1 is DFQATT and CDR2 is SNEGSKA (reference sequence). As DNA, the CDR3 is TGCAGTGCTAGATTAGAACTCGGGCCAGCCTACGAGCAGTACTTC. Its translation: CSARLELGPAYEQYF.

The chain combines TRBV28 with TRBJ2-4; no definite D call. Trimming took 2 bases from V and 3 from J, leaving 14 bases between them. The V gene's germline CDR1 is MDHEN and CDR2 SYDVKM. This CDR3 spans 16 amino acids. CDR3 loop: CASSLGEYVGKNIQYF. As DNA, the CDR3 is TGTGCCAGCAGTTTAGGAGAGTATGTAGGCAAAAACATTCAGTACTTC.

The table lists this clonotype with a count of one. The chain links TRBV4-3 to TRBJ2-3; 7 bases map to TRBD2. CDR1 is LGHNA, CDR2 YSLEER, per germline. The CDR3 totals 14 residues. Germline trimming cut 4 bases from V and 6 bases from J; bases unmatched to any gene: 7. The CDR3 DNA follows: TGCGCCAGCAGCCTCGATCGGGGGGTGGATACGCAGTATTTT. This codes for CASSLDRGVDTQYF.

The chain recombines TRBV4-2 with TRBJ1-6; no reliable D call. The CDR3 contains 16 residues. From germline, CDR1 is LGHNA and CDR2 YNFKEQ. V shed 3 bases and J shed 7 bases, with 16 bases lying between them. CDR3 amino acids: CASSHITVFGNSPLHF. The CDR3 coding sequence is TGTGCCAGCAGCCATATCACCGTTTTTGGGAATTCACCCCTCCACTTT.

This clonotype was counted only a few times. The J gene is TRBJ2-4, the V gene TRBV7-2; D gene unclear. The DNA end is more similar to TRBJ2-5, so the J call may be wrong. The CDR3 totals 12 residues. CDR1 is SGHTA, CDR2 FQGNSA, per germline. For the CDR3, the DNA is TGTGCCAGCAGCCTACTTATAGAGACCCAGTACTTC. Translating gives CASSLLIETQYF.

J is TRBJ2-7 and V is TRBV20-1; maybe TRBD2 (5 bases). Germline V CDR1 and CDR2: DFQATT, SNEGSKA (reference sequence). V was trimmed by 2 bases and J by 3 bases, leaving 17 bases between them. This CDR3 comprises 15 residues. The DNA for the CDR3 is TGCAGTGCTAGACCTATTACCGAGGGAAGCTACGAGCAGTACTTC. Its protein product is CSARPITEGSYEQYF.